This entry lists 26 T cell receptor beta chains sequenced from one sample in a study of cytomegalovirus exposure and HLA in healthy donors. Primers included in the PCR were 60 Vbeta and 13 Jbeta primers. Profiling relied on immunoSEQ multiplex PCR, and the TCRdb table lists in-frame clones only, not all of them. The sample has about 110,000 clones; less than 80% are singletons. The sequenced sample was PBMCs. The receptor source for this set is a woman between 40 and 50 years old in good health and CMV-seropositive.

V gene TRBV28 combines with J gene TRBJ2-1; TRBD2 matches at 7 bases. The CDR3 has 16 amino acids. V shed 5 bases and J 4 bases; nucleotides not matched to a gene: 11. Germline-derived CDR1 and CDR2 are MDHEN and SYDVKM. The CDR3 nucleotides read TGTGCCAGCAGTGCCCTAATGGCGGGAGAGTACAATGAGCAGTTCTTC. This translates into CASSALMAGEYNEQFF.

The chain combines TRBV27 with TRBJ2-1; 8 nucleotides line up with TRBD1. With 8 bases clipped from V and 1 base from J, the junction kept 4 bases outside the gene matches. The CDR3 runs 14 residues. From germline, CDR1 is MNHEY and CDR2 SMNVEV (reference sequence). Here the CDR3 reads CASATGVSYNEQFF. CDR3 coding DNA: TGTGCCAGCGCGACAGGGGTTTCCTACAATGAGCAGTTCTTC.

This clone showed up just once. V usage is TRBV5-5 and J usage is TRBJ1-1, with 7 bases aligning to TRBD1. CDR3 length: 15 residues. Trimming took 4 bases from V and 7 from J; bases not matched to a gene: 13. The germline V gene has CDR1 SGHKS and CDR2 YYEKEE (reference sequence). The CDR3 is CASSPSTGKTFEAFF. In nucleotides, the CDR3 is TGTGCCAGCAGCCCATCGACAGGGAAGACCTTTGAAGCTTTCTTT.

There are a few counts of this clone. The chain combines TRBV4-2 with TRBJ1-2; no clear D. The germline gives CDR1 LGHNA, CDR2 YNFKEQ. The CDR3 spans 14 residues. Deletions cut 0 bases from V and 4 bases from J, with 9 bases between. The DNA of the CDR3 is TGTGCCAGCAGCCAAGATATGGCTAGCTATGGCTACACCTTC. Its translation: CASSQDMASYGYTF.

As regards this clone: The identical CDR3 is also encoded by other nucleotide sequences in the sample. V gene TRBV2 combines with J gene TRBJ1-1; D uncertain. V lost 4 bases to trimming and J lost 1 base, with 7 bases between them. CDR1 SNHLY and CDR2 FYNNEI come from the germline V gene. The CDR3 consists of 13 residues. The CDR3 nucleotides read TGTGCCAGCAGTGGTCGGGGGAACACTGAAGCTTTCTTT. Translating gives CASSGRGNTEAFF.

A word on this clone: At one boundary the junction diverges from the germline segment, which might be a read error. The rearrangement uses TRBV5-6 and TRBJ1-6, with D perhaps matching TRBD1 (6 bases). From germline, CDR1 is SGHDT and CDR2 YYEEEE. The CDR3 extends over 12 amino acids. The CDR3 bases are TGTGCCAGCAGCTTGGCCCGAGGGGGATTACGCTTT. It codes for CASSLARGGLRF.

This clone occurred a few times. V and J are TRBV6-5 and TRBJ1-1, with 7 bases that match TRBD1. This CDR3 spans 15 amino acids. V was clipped by 6 bases and J by 2 bases; unmatched bases: 9. CDR1 and CDR2 (germline): MNHEY, SVGAGI. CDR3 coding DNA: TGTGCCAGCAGCCCTTTGACAGGGTTTAACACTGAAGCTTTCTTT. Its translation is CASSPLTGFNTEAFF.

The rearrangement uses TRBV7-6 and TRBJ2-6; 7 nucleotides align to TRBD1. The CDR3 runs to 17 residues. V dropped 5 bases and J dropped 1; count of bases not matched to a gene: 8. The germline gives CDR1 SGHVS, CDR2 FNYEAQ. The CDR3 is CASSQSRGPSGANVLTF. DNA of the CDR3: TGTGCCAGCAGCCAGTCGAGGGGGCCTTCTGGGGCCAACGTCCTGACTTTC. Complete variable domain (other parts from reference TRBV7-6 and TRBJ2-6): GAGVSQSPRYKVTKRGQDVALRCDPISGHVSLYWYRQALGQGPEFLTYFNYEAQQDKSGLPNDRFSAERPEGSISTLTIQRTEQRDSAMYRCASSQSRGPSGANVLTFGAGSRLTVL.

In its sample, this clone was seen a few times. This rearrangement joins TRBV6-6 to TRBJ2-7; no reliable D call. The V gene lost 5 bases and the J gene lost 0 bases, with 11 bases spanning the gap. The CDR3 totals 14 residues. Germline CDR1 and CDR2: MNHNY and SVGAGI (reference sequence). This chain's CDR3 is CASSHHQNSYEQYF. CDR3 bases: TGTGCCAGCAGTCACCACCAGAACTCCTACGAGCAGTACTTC.

The chain links TRBV9 to TRBJ1-2, with D possibly being TRBD1 (5 bases). The CDR3 sequence is 13 residues long. Trimming took 3 bases from V and 1 from J, leaving 7 bases between them. Germline CDR1 and CDR2: SGDLS and YYNGEE. CDR3 bases: TGTGCCAGCAGCGACAGGATTAACTATGGCTACACCTTC. This sequence encodes CASSDRINYGYTF.

V and J are TRBV13 and TRBJ2-1; 9 nucleotides agree with TRBD1. CDR1 and CDR2 from the germline V gene are PRHDT and FYEKMQ (reference sequence). The junction had 7 bases not matched to a gene; V was cut back by 2 bases and J by 2 bases. CDR3 length equals 17 residues. The CDR3 region is CASSLRRGQGTYNEQFF. In DNA form, the CDR3 reads TGTGCCAGCAGCTTAAGACGGGGACAGGGAACCTACAATGAGCAGTTCTTC.

The chain recombines TRBV9 with TRBJ1-2; the match to TRBD1 covers 7 bases. Germline CDR1 reads SGDLS; CDR2 reads YYNGEE. The ends lost 5 bases at V and 5 bases at J; junction bases unmatched: 6. This CDR3 has 13 amino acids. DNA of the CDR3: TGTGCCAGCAGACCGACAGGGCGGTATGGCTACACCTTC. Protein product: CASRPTGRYGYTF.

This clone was counted many times. The genes are TRBV29-1 and TRBJ2-6; D is unresolved. This CDR3 is 13 amino acids long. CDR1 SQVTM and CDR2 ANQGSEA come from the germline V gene. CDR3 DNA: TGCACTAGGAGCCCCTCTGGGGCCAACGTCCTGACTTTC. As protein: CTRSPSGANVLTF.

This chain connects TRBV7-9 to TRBJ1-4; 10 nucleotides match TRBD1. The CDR3 has 16 amino acids. J gave up 11 bases and V 5 bases, and 14 bases lay outside the gene matches. Germline V gene lookup returns CDR1 SEHNR and CDR2 FQNEAQ (reference sequence). The CDR3 DNA reads as TGTGCCAGCAGCCCAGGACAGGGGGGAAGTCGAATGAAACTGTTTTTT. Amino acid sequence: CASSPGQGGSRMKLFF.

The chain employs TRBV30 and TRBJ2-7; D is unresolved. The CDR3 has 14 residues. The germline V and J ends were trimmed by 4 bases and 3 bases, with 16 bases remaining between them. The germline gives CDR1 GTSNPN, CDR2 SVGIG (reference sequence). The CDR3 DNA is TGTGCCTGGAAACAAGGCCAGACTCACTACGAGCAGTACTTC. It specifies CAWKQGQTHYEQYF.

The V gene is TRBV5-6, the J gene TRBJ1-2; TRBD1 might be the D (5 bases). Per the germline V gene, CDR1 is SGHDT and CDR2 is YYEEEE. This CDR3 has 14 amino acids. The germline V and J ends were trimmed by 4 bases and 6 bases, with 16 bases remaining between them. The CDR3 DNA sequence: TGTGCCAGCAGCCTCCCCGGGGGTCTCGATGGCTACACCTTC. Translating it yields CASSLPGGLDGYTF.

The chain links TRBV14 to TRBJ2-1, with D tentatively TRBD2 (5 bases). Germline V CDR1 and CDR2: SGHDN, FVKESK. V was pared by 4 bases and J by 2 bases, with 15 bases between. CDR3 length: 16 residues. The CDR3 spells CASSPYLLAPYNEQFF. CDR3 DNA: TGTGCCAGCAGCCCTTACCTTTTAGCGCCCTACAATGAGCAGTTCTTC.

The V call is TRBV9, the J call TRBJ2-7, with 9 bases fitting TRBD1. Germline V CDR1 and CDR2: SGDLS, YYNGEE. There are 14 residues in the CDR3. The junction had 1 base not matched to a gene; V was cut back by 0 bases and J by 3 bases. This CDR3 reads CASSVEGQGYEQYF. CDR3 nucleotide sequence: TGTGCCAGCAGCGTAGAGGGACAGGGCTACGAGCAGTACTTC.

V usage is TRBV11-3 and J usage is TRBJ2-1, with 11 bases lining up with TRBD2. This CDR3 comprises 16 residues. The germline V gene has CDR1 SGHNT and CDR2 YENEEA. Losses at the gene ends were 5 bases for V and 1 base for J; bases not matched to a gene: 4. As DNA, the CDR3 is TGTGCCAGCAGCCCTAGACTAGCGGGATCCTACAATGAGCAGTTCTTC. Its translation is CASSPRLAGSYNEQFF.

The rearrangement links TRBV30 to TRBJ1-2; 10 bases are a match to TRBD1. Losses at the gene ends were 2 bases for V and 8 bases for J; bases not matched to a gene: 8. The CDR3 sequence is 14 residues long. Germline CDR1 is GTSNPN and CDR2 is SVGIG (reference sequence). The CDR3 coding sequence is TGTGCCTGGAGTCTCTACCCGACAGGGGGCGGCTACACCTTC. Translated, it gives CAWSLYPTGGGYTF.

On this clone: The junction and the germline gene differ at one end; a read error may be behind it. The chain is built from TRBV7-7 and TRBJ2-1; D is perhaps TRBD1 (5 bases). CDR1 is SSHAT, CDR2 FNYEAQ, per germline (reference sequence). There are 15 residues in the CDR3. In nucleotides, the CDR3 is TGTGCTAGCAGCTTAGGGCCCCAGGGCGACAATGAGCAGTTCTTC. It encodes CASSLGPQGDNEQFF.

The V gene is TRBV14, the J gene TRBJ2-1; no definite D call. Per the germline V gene, CDR1 is SGHDN and CDR2 is FVKESK. The CDR3 runs to 13 residues. Between the trimmed V and J ends, which lost 2 bases and 6 bases, there was a span of 8 bases. This chain's CDR3 is CASSQYQSNEQFF. CDR3 in DNA: TGTGCCAGCAGCCAATACCAGTCCAATGAGCAGTTCTTC.

The V and J genes are TRBV30 and TRBJ2-5; 7 positions match TRBD2. Germline V gene data show CDR1 as GTSNPN and CDR2 as SVGIG (reference sequence). Trimming cost V 0 bases and J 3 bases; bases outside gene matches: 4. The CDR3 runs to 14 residues. The CDR3 region has the DNA TGTGCCTGGAGTGTATGGGGGGGAAAAGAGACCCAGTACTTC. Its translation: CAWSVWGGKETQYF.

The chain combines TRBV5-8 with TRBJ1-2, with 8 bases fitting TRBD1. CDR3 size: 15 residues. The V segment lost 2 bases and the J segment 4 bases; nucleotides outside the gene matches: 7. Per the germline V gene, CDR1 is SGHTS and CDR2 is YDEGEE. CDR3 sequence: CASSFIQGARYGYTF. The CDR3 nucleotides are TGTGCCAGCAGCTTCATTCAGGGGGCCCGCTATGGCTACACCTTC.

The gene calls are TRBV7-2 and TRBJ1-1, with a possible D match to TRBD1 (5 bases). Germline assignment: CDR1 SGHTA and CDR2 FQGNSA. Trimming removed 6 bases at V and 1 base at J, with 9 bases between. The CDR3 is 13 amino acids. The CDR3 reads CASSRQKNTEAFF. The CDR3 nucleotides are TGTGCCAGCAGTAGACAGAAGAACACTGAAGCTTTCTTT.

The V and J genes are TRBV7-2 and TRBJ1-1, with 7 positions matching TRBD1. The junction had 10 bases not matched to a gene; V was cut back by 5 bases and J by 10 bases. The V gene's germline CDR1 is SGHTA and CDR2 FQGNSA. The CDR3 loop spans 13 amino acids. CDR3 bases: TGTGCCAGCAGCCGGAACAGGGGAACCAGAGCTTTCTTT. Its protein is CASSRNRGTRAFF. Based on the CDR3 plus reference TRBV7-2 and TRBJ1-1, the full variable domain is GAGVSQSPSNKVTEKGKDVELRCDPISGHTALYWYRQSLGQGLEFLIYFQGNSAPDKSGLPSDRFSAERTGGSVSTLTIQRTQQEDSAVYLCASSRNRGTRAFFGQGTRLTVV.